This section outlines one T cell receptor (beta chain) sequence together with its context. Its cognate antigen is unknown. The data are from a study of response to subunit inactivated influenza vaccine. Germline V gene sequence: CDR1 SGHTA, CDR2 FQGNSA. The CDR3 is 15 residues long. Trimming left V 1 base short and J 6 bases short, with 14 bases between. Study-level findings and limits: Seasonal influenza vaccination, on each occasion, was suggested by the authors to recruit few new T cells.

One entry per CDR3 protein, called by TCRdb with MiXCR from the RT-PCR reads. Among hundreds of thousands of distinct CDR3 sequences, approximately 15% were seen once, and the ten largest hold approximately 7.6%. Material: PBMCs from blood, obtained approximately 15 days before vaccination. The chain recombines TRBV7-2 with TRBJ2-3, with a tentative D call TRBD2 (6 bases). The TCR comes from a man in his forties or fifties who received an inactivated influenza vaccine. CDR3 nucleotide sequence: TGTGCCAGCAGCTTAGGTAGCCCGGGGGTGGATACGCAGTATTTT. It encodes CASSLGSPGVDTQYF.